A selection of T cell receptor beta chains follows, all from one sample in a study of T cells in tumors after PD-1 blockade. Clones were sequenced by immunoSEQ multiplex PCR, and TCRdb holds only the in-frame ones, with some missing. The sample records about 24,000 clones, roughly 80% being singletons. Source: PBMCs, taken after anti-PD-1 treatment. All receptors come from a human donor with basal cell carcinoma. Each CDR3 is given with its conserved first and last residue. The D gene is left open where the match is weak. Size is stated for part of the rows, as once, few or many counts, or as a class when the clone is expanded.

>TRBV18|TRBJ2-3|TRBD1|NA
CASSPGQGRTDTQYF
TGTGCCAGCTCACCTGGACAGGGGCGCACAGATACGCAGTATTTT
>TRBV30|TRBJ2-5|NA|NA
CAWSVRGPLRFQETQYF
TGTGCCTGGAGTGTACGAGGGCCCCTCCGATTCCAAGAGACCCAGTACTTC
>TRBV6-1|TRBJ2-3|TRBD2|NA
CASSEGAGGSDTQYF
TGTGCCAGCAGTGAGGGAGCGGGGGGGTCGGATACGCAGTATTTT
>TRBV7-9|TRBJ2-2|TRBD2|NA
CASVGGGGTGELFF
TGTGCCAGCGTGGGCGGGGGAGGAACCGGGGAGCTGTTTTTT
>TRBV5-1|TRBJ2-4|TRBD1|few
CASSLRQGVAKNIQYF
TGCGCCAGCAGCTTGCGGCAGGGGGTAGCCAAAAACATTCAGTACTTC
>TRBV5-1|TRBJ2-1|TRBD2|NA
CASSFGGVASGVHNEQFF
TGCGCCAGCAGCTTCGGTGGTGTGGCTAGCGGGGTGCACAATGAGCAGTTCTTC
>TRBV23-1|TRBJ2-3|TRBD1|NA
CASSILPDRKVYTDTQYF
TGCGCCAGCAGTATTCTTCCGGACAGGAAGGTTTATACAGATACGCAGTATTTT
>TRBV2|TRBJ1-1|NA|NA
CASNERWETEAFF
TGTGCCAGCAACGAGAGGTGGGAAACTGAAGCTTTCTTT
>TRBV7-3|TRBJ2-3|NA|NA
CASSRGGGTDTQYF
TGTGCCAGCAGTCGCGGGGGCGGCACAGATACGCAGTATTTT
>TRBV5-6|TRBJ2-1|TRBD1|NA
CASSFADRVFF
TGTGCCAGCAGCTTCGCGGACAGGGTTTTCTTC
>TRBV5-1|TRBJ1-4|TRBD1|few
CASSSGGTNEKLFF
TGCGCCAGCAGCTCAGGGGGGACTAATGAAAAACTGTTTTTT
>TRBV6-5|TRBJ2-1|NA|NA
CASTSGPYNEQFF
TGTGCCAGCACCTCCGGTCCGTACAATGAGCAGTTCTTC